This T cell receptor (beta chain) was identified in a study of cytomegalovirus exposure and HLA in healthy donors. PCR was performed using 60 Vbeta and 13 Jbeta primers. The repertoire was sequenced with immunoSEQ multiplex PCR; TCRdb's copy has only in-frame clones and lacks some. The sample includes 25,000 to 35,000 clones, 44% of them seen just once. Regarding the study as a whole: V segments that were indistinguishable, TRBV6-2 and TRBV6-3 among them, were omitted from analysis. Most CMV-associated TCR beta chains were later found to appear HLA-restricted.

A remark on this clone: Its matching antigen is unknown.

V lost 3 bases and J lost 0, with 15 bases in between. The CDR3 spans 17 residues. Germline loops: CDR1 SGHRS, CDR2 YFSETQ. The sequence derives from a woman aged 50 to 65 in good health and CMV-seronegative. Sequencing was performed on PBMCs. The chain has TRBV5-1 and TRBJ1-4; a possible D gene is TRBD1 (6 bases). CDR3 in amino acids: CASSSLGQIATNEKLFF. DNA of the CDR3: TGCGCCAGCAGCTCCCTCGGACAGATCGCAACTAATGAAAAACTGTTTTTT.